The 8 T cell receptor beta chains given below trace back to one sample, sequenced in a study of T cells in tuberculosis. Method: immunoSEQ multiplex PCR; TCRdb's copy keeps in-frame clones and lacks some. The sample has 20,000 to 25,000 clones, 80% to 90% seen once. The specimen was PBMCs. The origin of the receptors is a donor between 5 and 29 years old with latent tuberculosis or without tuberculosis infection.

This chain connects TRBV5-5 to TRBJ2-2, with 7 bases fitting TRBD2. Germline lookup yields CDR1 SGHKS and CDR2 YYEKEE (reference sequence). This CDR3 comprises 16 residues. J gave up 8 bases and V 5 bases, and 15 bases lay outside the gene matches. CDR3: CASSPEAGTPAGELFF. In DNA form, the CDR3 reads TGTGCCAGCAGTCCCGAAGCGGGGACTCCGGCGGGGGAGCTGTTTTTT.

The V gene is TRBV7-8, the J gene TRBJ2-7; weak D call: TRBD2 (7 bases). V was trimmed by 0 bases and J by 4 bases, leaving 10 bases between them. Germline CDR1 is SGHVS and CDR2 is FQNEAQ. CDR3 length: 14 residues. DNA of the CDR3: TGTGCCAGCAGCTTAGCAAGGGGGGGTTACGAGCAGTACTTC. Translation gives CASSLARGGYEQYF.

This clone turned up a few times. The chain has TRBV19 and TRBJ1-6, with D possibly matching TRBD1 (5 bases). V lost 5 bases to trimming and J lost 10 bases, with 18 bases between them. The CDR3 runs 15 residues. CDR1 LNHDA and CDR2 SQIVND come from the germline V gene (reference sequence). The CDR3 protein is CASSLGGVDPSPLHF. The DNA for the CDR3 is TGTGCCAGTAGTTTGGGGGGGGTCGACCCGTCACCCCTCCACTTT.

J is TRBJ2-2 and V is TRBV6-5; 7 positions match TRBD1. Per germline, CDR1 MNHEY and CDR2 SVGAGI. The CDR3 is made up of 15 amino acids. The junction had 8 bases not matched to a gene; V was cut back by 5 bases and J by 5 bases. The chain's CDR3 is CASSTGTDLTGELFF. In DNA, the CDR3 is TGTGCCAGCAGTACCGGGACAGACTTGACCGGGGAGCTGTTTTTT.

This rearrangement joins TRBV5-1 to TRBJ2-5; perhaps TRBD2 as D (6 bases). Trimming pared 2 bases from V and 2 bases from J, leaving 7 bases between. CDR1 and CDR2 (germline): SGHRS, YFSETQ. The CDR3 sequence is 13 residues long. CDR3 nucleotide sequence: TGCGCCAGCAGCTTAGGAGGGCAAGAGACCCAGTACTTC. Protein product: CASSLGGQETQYF.

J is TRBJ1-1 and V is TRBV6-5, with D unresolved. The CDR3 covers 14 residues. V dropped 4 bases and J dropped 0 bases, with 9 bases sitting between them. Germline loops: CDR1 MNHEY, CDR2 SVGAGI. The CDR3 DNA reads TGTGCCAGCAGTTCGGGAGCCATGAACACTGAAGCTTTCTTT. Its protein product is CASSSGAMNTEAFF.

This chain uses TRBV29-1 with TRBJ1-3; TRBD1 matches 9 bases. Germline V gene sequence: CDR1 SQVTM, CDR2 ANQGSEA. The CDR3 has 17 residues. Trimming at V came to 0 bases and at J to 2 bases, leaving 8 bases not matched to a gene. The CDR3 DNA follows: TGCAGCGTTGAAGACTTGGGGACAGGGCTAACTGGAAACACCATATATTTT. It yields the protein CSVEDLGTGLTGNTIYF.

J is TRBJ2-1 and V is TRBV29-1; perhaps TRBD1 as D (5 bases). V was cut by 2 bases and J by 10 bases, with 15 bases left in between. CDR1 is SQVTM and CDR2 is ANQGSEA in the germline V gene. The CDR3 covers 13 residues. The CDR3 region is CSVEYVGQAEQFF. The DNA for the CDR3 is TGCAGCGTTGAATATGTGGGGCAGGCGGAGCAGTTCTTC.